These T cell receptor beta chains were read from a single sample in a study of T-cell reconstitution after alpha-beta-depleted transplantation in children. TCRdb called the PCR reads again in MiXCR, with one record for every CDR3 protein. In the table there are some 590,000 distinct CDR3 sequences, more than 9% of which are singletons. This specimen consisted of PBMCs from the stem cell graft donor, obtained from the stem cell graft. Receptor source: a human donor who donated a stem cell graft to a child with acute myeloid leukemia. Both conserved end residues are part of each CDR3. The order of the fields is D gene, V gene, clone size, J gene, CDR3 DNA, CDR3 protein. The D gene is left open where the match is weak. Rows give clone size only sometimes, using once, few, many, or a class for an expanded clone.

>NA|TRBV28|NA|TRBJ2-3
TGTGCCAGCAGCCTTACCAACTCCGCTAGCACAGATACGCAGTATTTT
CASSLTNSASTDTQYF
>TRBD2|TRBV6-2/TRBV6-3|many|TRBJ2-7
TGTGCCAGCAGTTACGGGACTAGCGTCTCCTACGAGCAGTACTTC
CASSYGTSVSYEQYF
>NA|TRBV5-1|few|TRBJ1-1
TGCGCCAGCAGCTTCCCCGGGGGACCAGGCACTGAAGCTTTCTTT
CASSFPGGPGTEAFF
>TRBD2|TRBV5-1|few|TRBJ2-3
TGCGCCAGCAGGTGGACTAGCGGGGGACACACAGATACGCAGTATTTT
CASRWTSGGHTDTQYF
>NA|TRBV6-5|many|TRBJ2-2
TGTGCCAGCAGTAAACAGGGGGAGCTGTTTTTT
CASSKQGELFF
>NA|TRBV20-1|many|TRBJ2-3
TGCAGTGCTTACCTTAGGGCGACAGATACGCAGTATTTT
CSAYLRATDTQYF
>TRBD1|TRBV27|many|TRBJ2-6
TGTGCCAGCAGTGTCACAGGGGGCGCTGGGGCCAACGTCCTGACTTTC
CASSVTGGAGANVLTF
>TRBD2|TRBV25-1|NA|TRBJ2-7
TGTGCCAGCAATCGAAAGGGGCCTAGCGGCGAGCAGTACTTC
CASNRKGPSGEQYF
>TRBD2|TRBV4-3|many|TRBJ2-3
TGCGCCAGCAGCCAAGATCTCCTAGCGGGAGGGACAGATACGCAGTATTTT
CASSQDLLAGGTDTQYF
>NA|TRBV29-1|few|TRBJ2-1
TGCAGCGTTGTGGGGGCTAGCTCCTACAATGAGCAGTTCTTC
CSVVGASSYNEQFF
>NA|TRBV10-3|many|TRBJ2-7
TGTGCCATCAGTGACGAGGGAGTCCGCGGCGAGCAGTACTTC
CAISDEGVRGEQYF
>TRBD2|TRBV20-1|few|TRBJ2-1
TGCAGTGCCTTCAAGGGGACTAGCGGGAGCCCAGATGAGCAGTTCTTC
CSAFKGTSGSPDEQFF
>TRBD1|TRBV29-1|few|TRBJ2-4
TGCAGCGTTGAAGGTTGGGACAGGGGTCCAAACATTCAGTACTTC
CSVEGWDRGPNIQYF
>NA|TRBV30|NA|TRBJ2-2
TGTGCCTGGAGTGTAGTGTCGTCCGGGGAGCTGTTTTTT
CAWSVVSSGELFF
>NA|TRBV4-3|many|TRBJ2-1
TGCGCCAGCAGCCAAATCCGGGGCTATGAGCAGTTCTTC
CASSQIRGYEQFF
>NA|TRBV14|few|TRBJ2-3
TGTGCCAGCAGTAGGGCGACCGGAGATACGCAGTATTTT
CASSRATGDTQYF
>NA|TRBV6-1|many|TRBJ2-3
TGTGCCAGCAGCTCAAGGAGGGACAGAGGCACAGATACGCAGTATTTT
CASSSRRDRGTDTQYF
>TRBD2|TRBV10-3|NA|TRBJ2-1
TGTGCCATCAGTAAGGGGACTAGCGGGAGGTACAATGAGCAGTTCTTC
CAISKGTSGRYNEQFF
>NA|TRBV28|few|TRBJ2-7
TGTGCCAGCAGTGCGAATTGGGACAACTCCTACGAGCAGTACTTC
CASSANWDNSYEQYF
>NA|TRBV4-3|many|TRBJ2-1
TGCGCCAGCAGCAGTCTACAGTTCAATGAGCAGTTCTTC
CASSSLQFNEQFF
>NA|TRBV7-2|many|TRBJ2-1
TGTGCCAGCAGCTTGCGACTACCTTCTAATGAGCAGTTCTTC
CASSLRLPSNEQFF
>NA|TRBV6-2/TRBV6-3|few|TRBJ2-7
TGTGCCACGTGTAAGATCCGAGGGTTCGACTACGAGCAGTACTTC
CATCKIRGFDYEQYF
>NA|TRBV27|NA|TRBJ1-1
TGTGCCAGCATGAGGGTAGGGCGGGAAGCTTTCTTT
CASMRVGREAFF
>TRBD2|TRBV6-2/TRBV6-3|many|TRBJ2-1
TGTGCCAGCAGCCAACTAGCGTCCTACAATGAGCAGTTCTTC
CASSQLASYNEQFF
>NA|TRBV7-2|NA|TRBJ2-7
TGTGCCAGCAGCTTAAGGGGGGGACAGAGCTCCTACGAGCAGTACTTC
CASSLRGGQSSYEQYF
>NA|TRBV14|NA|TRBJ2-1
TGTGCCAGCAGCCAATTAATTCGTTACTACAATGAGCAGTTCTTC
CASSQLIRYYNEQFF
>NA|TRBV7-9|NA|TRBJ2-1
TGTGCCAGCAGCTTAGTCAGGGGCTATGAGCAGTTCTTC
CASSLVRGYEQFF
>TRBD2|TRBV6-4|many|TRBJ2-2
TGTGCCACAAACCAGCTACTAGCGGGTTATCAGACCGGGGAGCTGTTTTTT
CATNQLLAGYQTGELFF
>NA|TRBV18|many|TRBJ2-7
TGTGCCAGCAGTCCTACAGGATACGAGCAGTACTTC
CASSPTGYEQYF
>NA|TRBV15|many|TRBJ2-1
TGTGCCACCAGCCCCACTAGCAACCGCAATGAGCAGTTCTTC
CATSPTSNRNEQFF
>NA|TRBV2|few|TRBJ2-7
TGTGCCAGCAGTGGGGACGGAACCTACGAGCAGTACTTC
CASSGDGTYEQYF
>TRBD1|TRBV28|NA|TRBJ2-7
TGTGCCAGCAGGACACAGGGGATTGTAGAGCAGTACTTC
CASRTQGIVEQYF
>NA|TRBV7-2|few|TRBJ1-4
TGTGCCAGCAAAGAGGGCCGAGGGGAAAAACTGTTTTTT
CASKEGRGEKLFF
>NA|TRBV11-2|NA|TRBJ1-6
TGTGCCAGCAGCTTTCCCCATGACCCCGGAATCAGGAGCTCCTATAATTCACCCCTCCACTTT
CASSFPHDPGIRSSYNSPLHF
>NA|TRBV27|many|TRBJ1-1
TGTGCCAGCAGTCCGGGGGGCGGGTCGACTTTCTTT
CASSPGGGSTFF
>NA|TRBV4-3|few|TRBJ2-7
TGCGCCAGCAGCCAAGACAGGGAAAACTACGAGCAGTACTTC
CASSQDRENYEQYF
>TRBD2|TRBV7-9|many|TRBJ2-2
TGTGCCAGCAGCTTACAGCGGGAGGCCGGGGAGCTGTTTTTT
CASSLQREAGELFF
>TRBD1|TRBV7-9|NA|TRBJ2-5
TGTGCCGGTATCCGTCGGGACAGGGGGCAAGAGACCCAGTACTTC
CAGIRRDRGQETQYF
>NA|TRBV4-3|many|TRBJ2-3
TGCGCCAGCAGCCAAGAGGGGCAGGGTGGCACAGATACGCAGTATTTT
CASSQEGQGGTDTQYF
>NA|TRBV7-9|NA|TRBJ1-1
TGTGCCAGCAGCGCGGAGGGGGTTGAAGCTTTCTTT
CASSAEGVEAFF
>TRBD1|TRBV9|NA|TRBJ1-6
TGTGCCAGCAGCGTAGGGGGACAGGGTAATTCACCCCTCCACTTT
CASSVGGQGNSPLHF
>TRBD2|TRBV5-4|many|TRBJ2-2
TGTGCCAGCAGACTCGGGACTAGCGGACAACTCACCGGGGAGCTGTTTTTT
CASRLGTSGQLTGELFF
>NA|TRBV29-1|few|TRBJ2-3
TGCAGCGGGGGATATGATACGCAGTATTTT
CSGGYDTQYF
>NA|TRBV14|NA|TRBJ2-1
TGTGCCAGCAGCCCCGGGCCAAACGGGAATAATGAGCAGTTCTTC
CASSPGPNGNNEQFF
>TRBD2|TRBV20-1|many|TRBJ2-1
TGCAGTGCCGGACTAGCGGGTAACCTTGACTACAATGAGCAGTTCTTC
CSAGLAGNLDYNEQFF
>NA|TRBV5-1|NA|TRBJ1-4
TGCGCCAGCAGCGTCGGGTCGGCTCAGGGGCGCGAAAAACTGTTTTTT
CASSVGSAQGREKLFF
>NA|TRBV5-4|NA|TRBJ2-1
TGTGCCAGCAGCTTTGGGAGGCAGGGGGGCAATGAGCAGTTCTTC
CASSFGRQGGNEQFF
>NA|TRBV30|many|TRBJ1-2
TGTGCCTGGAGTGGTGGACTGGTTAACTATGGCTACACCTTC
CAWSGGLVNYGYTF
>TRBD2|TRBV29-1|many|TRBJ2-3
TGCAGCGTTGACGGTAGCGGGAGTTTAACAGATACGCAGTATTTT
CSVDGSGSLTDTQYF
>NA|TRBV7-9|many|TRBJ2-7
TGTGCCAGCAGCCCGCGTCAGCCGGGGCACTACTCCTACGAGCAGTACTTC
CASSPRQPGHYSYEQYF
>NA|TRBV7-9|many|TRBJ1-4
TGTGCCAGCAGCTTATTTCAGACCGCAACTAATGAAAAACTGTTTTTT
CASSLFQTATNEKLFF
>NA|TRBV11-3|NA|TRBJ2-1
TGTGCCAGCAGCTTAGGGCTCACTGACTACAATGAGCAGTTCTTC
CASSLGLTDYNEQFF
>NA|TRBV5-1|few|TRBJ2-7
TGCGCCAGCAGCTCTTCCTACTCCTACGAGCAGTACTTC
CASSSSYSYEQYF
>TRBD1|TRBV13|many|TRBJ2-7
TGTGCCAGCAGCGTTACAGGGGGCATCTACGAGCAGTACTTC
CASSVTGGIYEQYF
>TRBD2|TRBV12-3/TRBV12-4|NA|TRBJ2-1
TGTGCCAGCAGTCATACGGGACTAGAGCAGTTCTTC
CASSHTGLEQFF
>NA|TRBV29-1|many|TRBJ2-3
TGCAGCGTTGAAGGTCCCTCTAGCACAGATACGCAGTATTTT
CSVEGPSSTDTQYF